Below are 5 T cell receptor beta chains sequenced from a single sample in a study of OX40 agonist ivuxolimab in advanced cancers. Produced via immunoSEQ multiplex PCR; TCRdb's table is partial and in-frame only. Of about 46,000 clones in the sample, about 87% were seen once. The sequencing used CD4+ or CD8+ T cells sorted from blood, collected in a trial of the OX40 agonist ivuxolimab. The receptors here all came from an adult with an advanced solid tumor such as melanoma, head and neck, liver or kidney cancer.

The chain is built from TRBV11-1 and TRBJ1-4; D is unresolved. V lost 1 base and J 7 bases, leaving 13 bases between the germline ends. This CDR3 contains 15 residues. Germline-derived CDR1 and CDR2 are SGHAT and FQDESV (reference sequence). CDR3 residues: CASSLDLAEGEKLFF. In DNA, the CDR3 is TGTGCCAGCAGCTTAGACCTTGCTGAAGGTGAAAAACTGTTTTTT.

The gene calls are TRBV4-3 and TRBJ2-7, with D possibly TRBD2 on 7 matching bases. From germline, CDR1 is LGHNA and CDR2 YSLEER. The ends were cut back, 0 bases at V and 5 bases at J, with 17 bases in the middle. CDR3 length equals 16 residues. CDR3 region: CASSQDLLGGGDEQYF. In DNA form, the CDR3 reads TGCGCCAGCAGCCAAGATTTACTAGGGGGGGGCGACGAGCAGTACTTC.

This clone occurred once. The V gene is TRBV6-4, the J gene TRBJ2-4, with 7 bases aligning to TRBD2. The CDR3 is 15 amino acids. Trimming cost V 8 bases and J 8 bases; bases outside gene matches: 15. The V gene's germline CDR1 is MRHNA and CDR2 SNTAGT. The CDR3 protein is CASLHRLAWLYIQYF. DNA of the CDR3: TGTGCCAGCCTCCACAGACTAGCATGGTTGTACATTCAGTACTTC.

CDR3 protein: CASSRRERLTDTQYF. The CDR3, as DNA: TGTGCCAGCAGCAGGAGGGAGCGGTTAACAGATACGCAGTATTTT. V usage is TRBV14 and J usage is TRBJ2-3; maybe TRBD2 (6 bases). The V end was cut by 5 bases, the J end by 3 bases, with 15 bases between. Germline-derived CDR1 and CDR2 are SGHDN and FVKESK. This CDR3 is 15 amino acids long.

The chain has TRBV9 and TRBJ2-2; 10 nucleotides match TRBD2. The CDR3 consists of 14 residues. V dropped 3 bases and J dropped 6; count of bases not matched to a gene: 2. The germline gives CDR1 SGDLS, CDR2 YYNGEE. The CDR3 region has the DNA TGTGCCAGCAGCGATAGCGGGAGGTCCGGGGAGCTGTTTTTT. It specifies CASSDSGRSGELFF.